One and the same sample provided the 4 T cell receptor beta chains below, sequenced in a study of T cell responses to AZD1222 COVID-19 vaccine. Method: immunoSEQ multiplex PCR; TCRdb's copy keeps in-frame clones and lacks some. The sample yields approximately 100,000 clones, 90% seen once. Source: peripheral blood, taken on day 0 of AZD1222 vaccination. The origin of the receptors is an adult in good health.

J is TRBJ1-4 and V is TRBV30; D gene uncertain. Germline CDR1 GTSNPN, CDR2 SVGIG (reference sequence). The CDR3 is 11 amino acids. Between the trimmed V and J ends, which lost 8 bases and 5 bases, there was a span of 9 bases. The CDR3 DNA reads as TGTGCCCGGGAACACAATGAAAAACTGTTTTTT. Protein sequence: CAREHNEKLFF.

The chain is built from TRBV3-1 (or the pseudogene TRBV3-2) and TRBJ1-2, with TRBD1 matching over 7 bases. The germline gives CDR1 LGHDT, CDR2 YNNKEL (reference sequence). V was pared by 3 bases and J by 0 bases, with 4 bases of the junction left unmatched. The CDR3 consists of 15 residues. The CDR3 sequence: CASSHRTGANYGYTF. DNA for the CDR3: TGTGCCAGCAGCCACCGAACAGGGGCTAACTATGGCTACACCTTC.

The chain uses TRBV5-1 and TRBJ1-4; unclear D gene. CDR3 length equals 14 residues. Deletions cut 0 bases from V and 5 bases from J, with 8 bases between. In germline, CDR1 is SGHRS, CDR2 YFSETQ. In DNA form, the CDR3 reads TGCGCCAGCAGCTTGGATGGTCAGAATGAAAAACTGTTTTTT. Translating it yields CASSLDGQNEKLFF.

This clone was counted between two and nine times. The CDR3 is CSAKSTYEQYF. The CDR3 region has the DNA TGCAGTGCGAAATCTACCTACGAGCAGTACTTC. The chain combines TRBV20-1 with TRBJ2-7; D not resolved. CDR1 and CDR2 (germline): DFQATT, SNEGSKA (reference sequence). There are 11 residues in the CDR3. V lost 6 bases and J lost 2, with 8 bases in between.